These T cell receptor beta chains were read from a single sample in a study of CD8 T cells in ankylosing spondylitis. TCRdb fed the 5' RACE reads into MiXCR, producing one record per CDR3 protein. This sample has more than 250,000 distinct CDR3 sequences, with around a tenth found just once. The source material was blood, either unsorted or a sorted T cell fraction (not recorded which). The receptors shown here come from a female donor with ankylosing spondylitis or in good health (not recorded which). The CDR3 runs from the conserved cysteine through the conserved F or W. D genes are given only for firm matches. Rows give clone size only sometimes, using once, few, many, or a class for an expanded clone.

CDR3aa | CDR3nt | v_gene | abundance | d_gene | j_gene
CSASRDPTNSPLHF | TGCAGTGCTAGTCGTGACCCGACGAATTCACCCCTCCACTTT | TRBV20-1 | many | - | TRBJ1-6
CASSWRDAREETQYF | TGCGCCAGCAGCTGGAGGGACGCCCGGGAAGAGACCCAGTACTTC | TRBV5-1 | - | - | TRBJ2-5
CSVSDRDTQETQYF | TGCAGCGTTAGTGACAGAGACACTCAAGAGACCCAGTACTTC | TRBV29-1 | many | - | TRBJ2-5
CASSLVPLSGNTIYF | TGCGCCAGCAGCTTAGTTCCGCTCTCTGGAAACACCATATATTTT | TRBV5-1 | many | - | TRBJ1-3
CDIRTGQMAGGYTF | TGTGACATTCGGACAGGTCAAATGGCGGGTGGCTACACCTTC | TRBV10-3 | - | TRBD1 | TRBJ1-2
CASSRGVGTGNEKLFF | TGTGCCAGCAGCAGGGGGGTGGGGACAGGGAATGAAAAACTGTTTTTT | TRBV5-4 | - | TRBD1 | TRBJ1-4
CASSRGRQDNTGELFF | TGTGCCAGCTCACGTGGCAGGCAGGACAACACCGGGGAGCTGTTTTTT | TRBV18 | - | - | TRBJ2-2
CSALLAGAYQETQYF | TGCAGTGCTTTGCTAGCGGGTGCCTATCAAGAGACCCAGTACTTC | TRBV20-1 | many | TRBD2 | TRBJ2-5
CSVGQLQTYNEQFF | TGCAGCGTTGGACAGCTTCAGACCTACAATGAGCAGTTCTTC | TRBV29-1 | - | - | TRBJ2-1
CASSRGQGLDGYEQYF | TGCGCCAGCAGCCGAGGACAGGGATTAGATGGCTACGAGCAGTACTTC | TRBV5-1 | few | TRBD1 | TRBJ2-7
CASSPPGTSGTQAVSYEQYF | TGTGCCAGCAGCCCGCCCGGGACTAGCGGGACTCAAGCGGTCTCCTACGAGCAGTACTTC | TRBV11-2 | few | TRBD2 | TRBJ2-7
CAISGQGIEETQYF | TGTGCCATCAGTGGACAGGGCATCGAAGAGACCCAGTACTTC | TRBV10-3 | many | TRBD1 | TRBJ2-5
CAWIGTAYGYTF | TGTGCCTGGATAGGGACAGCCTATGGCTACACCTTC | TRBV30 | - | TRBD1 | TRBJ1-2
CASSRTGVGNSPLHF | TGCGCCAGCAGCCGAACGGGGGTTGGTAATTCACCCCTCCACTTT | TRBV5-1 | many | - | TRBJ1-6
CASSVGTAHEETQYF | TGTGCCAGCAGCGTAGGAACGGCACACGAAGAGACCCAGTACTTC | TRBV9 | many | - | TRBJ2-5
CSAPVRWGAYGYTF | TGCAGTGCCCCGGTGAGGTGGGGGGCCTATGGCTACACCTTC | TRBV20-1 | many | - | TRBJ1-2
CASSHRTANTGELFF | TGTGCCAGCAGTCACAGGACCGCGAACACCGGGGAGCTGTTTTTT | TRBV12-3/TRBV12-4 | many | - | TRBJ2-2
CASSWTGATGELFF | TGTGCCAGCAGCTGGACAGGGGCCACCGGGGAGCTGTTTTTT | TRBV12-3/TRBV12-4 | many | TRBD1 | TRBJ2-2
CASRTMENTEAFF | TGTGCCAGCCGAACTATGGAGAACACTGAAGCTTTCTTT | TRBV3-1 | many | - | TRBJ1-1
CATSDPTASGGRLEQFF | TGTGCCACCAGTGATCCCACCGCTAGCGGGGGCCGTCTTGAGCAGTTCTTC | TRBV24-1 | few | TRBD2 | TRBJ2-1
CASSVGAGSYNEQFF | TGTGCCAGCAGCGTAGGGGCGGGATCCTACAATGAGCAGTTCTTC | TRBV9 | few | - | TRBJ2-1
CASSSAQGGNSPLHF | TGCGCCAGCAGCTCCGCCCAGGGAGGAAATTCACCCCTCCACTTT | TRBV5-1 | - | - | TRBJ1-6
CASSIGTGRYEQYF | TGCGCCAGCAGCATAGGGACAGGGAGGTACGAGCAGTACTTC | TRBV5-1 | many | TRBD1 | TRBJ2-7
CATLPGELRIQYF | TGTGCCACCCTCCCGGGGGAGTTGCGGATTCAGTACTTC | TRBV28 | many | - | TRBJ2-4